This T cell receptor beta chain was sequenced during a study of cytomegalovirus exposure and HLA in healthy donors. As for the study in general: The same platform used for the approximately 670 first-cohort repertoires was also used for the roughly 120 validation repertoires, as a later analysis reported. General study points: Diagnosis of cytomegalovirus status made by the classifier reportedly showed high specificity and sensitivity. It was found in a later analysis that first-cohort TCR clusters tended to co-occur in the 95 to 150 validation repertoires.

This table comes from immunoSEQ multiplex PCR, and its TCRdb copy is limited to in-frame clones, with some not included. The sample has about 130,000 clones, roughly 89% seen once. About this clone itself: Its antigen is unidentified.

The CDR3 is 18 amino acids. The germline gives CDR1 MDHEN, CDR2 SYDVKM. V shed 4 bases, J shed 4 bases, and the junction held 15 bases outside the gene matches. The clonotype was recovered from a woman aged 18-30 years in good health and CMV-seropositive. This chain joins TRBV28 and TRBJ1-4; 7 positions agree with TRBD1. The sample consisted of PBMCs. Written as DNA, the CDR3 is TGTGCCAGCAGTTCCTCAATTCGGTCGGGACAGTATAATGAAAAACTGTTTTTT. Encoded protein: CASSSSIRSGQYNEKLFF. Drawing the rest from reference TRBV28 and TRBJ1-4, the complete variable domain is DVKVTQSSRYLVKRTGEKVFLECVQDMDHENMFWYRQDPGLGLRLIYFSYDVKMKEKGDIPEGYSVSREKKERFSLILESASTNQTSMYLCASSSSIRSGQYNEKLFFGSGTQLSVL.